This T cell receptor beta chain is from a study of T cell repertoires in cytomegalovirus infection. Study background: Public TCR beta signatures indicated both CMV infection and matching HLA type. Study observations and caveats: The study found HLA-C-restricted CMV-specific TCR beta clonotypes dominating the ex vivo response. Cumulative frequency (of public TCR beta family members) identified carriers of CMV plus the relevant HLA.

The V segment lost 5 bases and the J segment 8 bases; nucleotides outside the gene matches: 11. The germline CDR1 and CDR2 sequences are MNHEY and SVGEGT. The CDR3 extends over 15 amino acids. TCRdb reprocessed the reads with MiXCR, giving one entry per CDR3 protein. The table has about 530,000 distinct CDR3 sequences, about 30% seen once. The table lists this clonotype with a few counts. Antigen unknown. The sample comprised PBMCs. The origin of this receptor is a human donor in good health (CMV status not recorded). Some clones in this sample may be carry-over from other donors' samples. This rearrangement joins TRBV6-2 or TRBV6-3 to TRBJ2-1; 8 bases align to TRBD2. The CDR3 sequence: CASSPGLADGDEQFF. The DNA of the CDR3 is TGTGCCAGCAGTCCCGGACTAGCCGACGGGGATGAGCAGTTCTTC.